The sequence of this TCR beta chain was determined in a study of PD-1 blockade in classical Hodgkin lymphoma. Assay: immunoSEQ multiplex PCR; the TCRdb copy retains only in-frame clones and omits some. The table shows 98,000 or so clones, with about nine tenths occurring only once. A word on this clone: The antigen remains undetermined.

The study's findings and limits: Before treatment, complete responders showed about the same diversity as newly diagnosed patients. What caused the repertoire differences, perhaps disease activity or prior therapy, remains undefined. Researchers reported that CD4+ TCR diversity, though not CD8+, rose significantly by C4D1. Baseline TCR diversity was reportedly lower in newly diagnosed patients than healthy donors.

With no exception, relapse followed autologous stem cell transplantation in all patients, and brentuximab vedotin exposure varied. In germline, CDR1 is MNHEY, CDR2 SVGAGI. The length of the CDR3 is 13 residues. Trimming took off 7 bases at V and 7 bases at J, with 13 bases between the two ends. The rearrangement uses TRBV6-5 and TRBJ2-2; unclear D gene. This clonotype originated in a human donor with classical Hodgkin lymphoma. The sequenced sample was peripheral blood mononuclear cells (PBMCs), obtained before the second cycle of nivolumab. The CDR3, as DNA: TGTGCCAGCACCCCCGACGATATCGGGGAGCTGTTTTTT. Translated, it gives CASTPDDIGELFF.